The clone carrying this T cell receptor beta chain was observed many times. The data originate from a study of early T cells in non-severe SARS-CoV-2 infection. Unique molecular identifiers (one per individual cDNA molecule) were attached. TCRdb independently ran MiXCR on the 5' RACE reads; one entry per CDR3 protein. The table lists some 30,000 distinct CDR3 sequences, roughly 6.6% of them singletons. The CDR3 loop spans 15 amino acids. Trimming cost V 4 bases and J 2 bases, with 14 bases left between them. In germline, CDR1 is LGHDT, CDR2 YNNKEL (reference sequence). The receptor was isolated from an adult who was a healthcare worker with PCR-confirmed SARS-CoV-2 infection or an uninfected control (not recorded which). This sequence joins TRBV3-1 and TRBJ2-5, with a weak D call TRBD2 (6 bases). Sequencing was performed on whole blood. The DNA of the CDR3 is TGTGCCAGCAGCCCCCCGGGACTTTATCAAGAGACCCAGTACTTC. As protein: CASSPPGLYQETQYF.